The source of this TCR beta chain is a study of blood T cell repertoires in COVID-19 (dated by TCRdb to about 2020). For the study in its entirety: Samples covering the acute and convalescent phases of COVID-19 were provided by collaborators in the United States, Italy and Spain. The sample metadata nearly always contained a de-identified subject ID, COVID-19 status, age in years and sex. Subjects who had been exposed to COVID-19, were actively infected with it, or had recovered from it provided the deeply sampled blood TCRbeta repertoires that made up the dataset. The material from the prospective study consisted of cDNA or gDNA derived from T cells, B-cell-depleted T cells, or PBMCs. Samples were obtained from the ongoing ImmuneRACE study (first 160 participants) and from 1,254 subjects provided by 6 global collaborators. Where available, HLA class I and class II types were taken from metadata supplied by the sample provider and were not determined by assay-based typing. A freely available public database, intended as a resource for researchers studying the immune response to SARS-CoV-2, is where the repertoires were released.

TCRbeta CDR3 regions were amplified from genomic DNA using the immunoSEQ Assay, a bias-controlled multiplex PCR. Under the source paper's analysis protocol: The number of nucleated cells in each sample was estimated from the amplification of reference gene primers within the assay. To quantify the absolute abundance of each unique TCRbeta CDR3 rearrangement, sequence reads were collapsed and filtered. For each sample, productive Simpson clonality was calculated as the square root of Simpson's diversity index over productive rearrangements. The table comes from immuneACCESS by way of TCRdb, which keeps in-frame sequences with V and J called. Part of the clones is missing from these tables; in studies checked, under half for an unresolved V gene and the rest for unknown reasons. Clone size and the V and J calls come from that table; the DNA yielded D and trimming. The sample contains under 85,000 clones, around nine tenths of them found a single time. The ten biggest clones cover under 5% of the sample.

Summary of the overall study and its limitations: Clinical and demographic metadata were provided uncurated, with the amount varying by source and participant.

The collaborating institutions used their own protocols to collect whole blood in K2EDTA tubes. For TCRbeta analysis, collaborators shipped samples as frozen whole blood, isolated PBMCs, or DNA extracted from either of those sample types. V is trimmed back by 4 bases and J by 6 bases, and the junction contains 13 bases that no gene match accounts for. The germline V gene yields MNHNS for CDR1 and SASEGT for CDR2. Reading from cysteine to phenylalanine, the CDR3 counts 17 amino acids. Only the CDR3 DNA stays, 51 bases, in frame from base 1. With respect to this clone: The target of this receptor is not known. No base quality values were provided; no much bigger clone lies one nucleotide off.

The sequence was collected from a woman at least 80 years old with active or convalescent COVID-19. The chain is encoded by TRBV6-1 joined to TRBJ1-3; a stretch of 9 junction bases matches TRBD1. Sequenced: peripheral blood. The DNA reads TGTGCCAGCAGTGCAATGCTTGGACAGGGGCCGGCAAACACCATATATTTT. This is translated as CASSAMLGQGPANTIYF.